This T cell receptor (beta chain) was identified in a study of blood T cell repertoires in COVID-19. In the study overall: The samples span acute and convalescent COVID-19 from the United States, Italy and Spain.

This clone was seen only once. The germline V gene encodes CDR1 MNHNY and CDR2 SVGAGI (reference sequence). V lost 4 bases and J lost 2; bases outside the gene matches: 7. The CDR3 is made up of 16 amino acids. Measured with immunoSEQ multiplex PCR; TCRdb has only the in-frame clones, and not every one. Of fewer than 300,000 clones in the sample, approximately 90% were seen once. The sequenced sample was peripheral blood. This receptor was identified in a woman in her 30s with COVID-19, enrolled during active disease. The V gene is TRBV6-6, the J gene TRBJ2-3; 9 bases agree with TRBD2. The CDR3 spells CASSSPTSGFTDTQYF. The DNA for the CDR3 is TGTGCCAGCAGTTCACCGACTAGCGGTTTCACAGATACGCAGTATTTT.